Sequencing of this T cell receptor beta chain was carried out in a study of early T cells in non-severe SARS-CoV-2 infection (dated by TCRdb to 2020 to 2022). Context from the whole study: TCR sequencing used bulk RNA from unsorted whole blood, so alpha and beta chains could not be paired. Broader findings and caveats from the paper: VDJdb matching was skewed toward anti-spike CD8 responses and likely underestimated virus-specific expansions, missing private and CD4 specificities.

Receptor amplification or capture employed 5' RACE. Instrument on record: NextSeq 500. The TCR library protocol attached unique molecular identifiers to individual cDNA molecules to correct for sequencing error and PCR bias. Both TCR alpha and beta chains were sequenced, and tight co-correlation was observed between alpha and beta sequence abundances in each sample. Per the source publication's procedure: Decombinator V4 was used to annotate the V gene, J gene and CDR3 of the TCR sequences. Expanded TCRs were defined as changing significantly between any two time points under a Poisson model with p below 0.0001. TCR abundances were normalised to the total number of TCRs sequenced per sample and were expressed as counts per million. MAIT TCRs were defined by TRAV1-2 paired with TRAJ12, TRAJ20 or TRAJ33, and iNKT TCRs by TRAV10 paired with TRAJ18. VDJdb, accessed 1 November 2021, was searched for CMV, EBV and SARS-CoV-2 annotated TCRs, excluding TCRs annotated for multiple antigens. TCRdb trimmed public reads at Q25 via fastp, called clones via MiXCR and kept in-frame beta chains. Under each unique CDR3 protein, matching rows form one entry showing the most common genes and DNA. The V and J calls were determined by TCRdb, not by the authors. Across this sample there are around 59,000 distinct CDR3 sequences, with 9.5% to 15% seen only once. The leading ten clones occupy 3% to 4.5% of the sample.

This clonotype was detected a few times. It has no known antigen specificity. Nothing much larger sits one base from this clone, and base qualities are not available. From its cysteine to its phenylalanine, the CDR3 spans 14 amino acids. Only CDR3 DNA remains: 42 bases, in frame from the first base. Taken from the germline V gene, the CDR1 and CDR2 loops are MNHEY and SVGAGI. Trimming takes 4 bases off V and 3 bases off J; junction bases not matched to a gene: 4. The study was a case-control design nested within a healthcare worker cohort in London, UK, with weekly nasopharyngeal swab PCR tests and blood sampling. Healthcare workers were recruited between 23 and 31 March 2020, during the week of the UK lockdown, and were followed weekly for up to about 15 weeks.

The V gene is TRBV6-5 and the J gene is TRBJ2-7; 9 central bases correspond to TRBD1. The sequenced material came from whole blood. The receptor's source is an adult who was a healthcare worker with PCR-confirmed SARS-CoV-2 infection or an uninfected control (not recorded which). The DNA sequence reads TGTGCCAGCAGTTGGAGGGACAGGGTCTACGAGCAGTACTTC. It codes for CASSWRDRVYEQYF.